These T cell receptor beta chains were read from a single sample in a study of blood T cell repertoires in COVID-19. Data came from immunoSEQ multiplex PCR; TCRdb stores just in-frame clones and leaves some out. Counted here are 75,000 to 100,000 clones, 87% occurring once; the ten biggest clones make up approximately 5.9%. What was sequenced was peripheral blood. These receptors were collected from a man in his sixties with acute or convalescent COVID-19. The CDR3 runs from the conserved cysteine through the conserved F or W. D genes are given only for firm matches. Rows may omit the clone size; those that give it use once, few, many or a size class.

D: TRBD2; size: NA; V: TRBV3-1/TRBV3-2; J: TRBJ2-7; CDR3: CASSQATSGCGSYEQYF; DNA: TGTGCCAGCAGCCAGGCAACTAGCGGGTGCGGGTCCTACGAGCAGTACTTC
D: NA; size: NA; V: TRBV23-1; J: TRBJ1-1; CDR3: CASSPGQHPGMNTEAFF; DNA: TGCGCCAGCAGTCCCGGACAGCACCCCGGGATGAACACTGAAGCTTTCTTT
D: TRBD2; size: NA; V: TRBV30; J: TRBJ2-2; CDR3: CAWSTSGGTGELFF; DNA: TGTGCCTGGAGCACTAGCGGGGGGACCGGGGAGCTGTTTTTT
D: TRBD1; size: NA; V: TRBV27; J: TRBJ1-2; CDR3: CASEKHRGEGYTF; DNA: TGTGCCAGCGAGAAGCACAGGGGGGAAGGCTACACCTTC
D: NA; size: few; V: TRBV3-1/TRBV3-2; J: TRBJ1-1; CDR3: CASSPSGWIEAFF; DNA: TGTGCCAGCAGCCCCTCGGGGTGGATTGAAGCTTTCTTT
D: NA; size: NA; V: TRBV23-1; J: TRBJ1-5; CDR3: CASSQFTFAGCNQPQHF; DNA: TGCGCCAGCAGTCAATTTACCTTCGCAGGGTGCAATCAGCCCCAGCATTTT
D: NA; size: NA; V: TRBV5-4; J: TRBJ2-1; CDR3: CASSLDRGSYNEQFF; DNA: TGTGCCAGCAGCCTAGATCGTGGCTCCTACAATGAGCAGTTCTTC
D: NA; size: NA; V: TRBV6-1; J: TRBJ2-1; CDR3: CASSEDGSSYNEQFF; DNA: TGTGCCAGCAGTGAAGACGGGAGCTCCTACAATGAGCAGTTCTTC
D: NA; size: NA; V: TRBV3-1/TRBV3-2; J: TRBJ1-2; CDR3: CASSPDWTVSDYGYTF; DNA: TGTGCCAGCAGCCCTGACTGGACAGTTTCTGACTATGGCTACACCTTC
D: NA; size: once; V: TRBV19; J: TRBJ1-1; CDR3: CASSIDHFGPKNTEAFF; DNA: TGTGCCAGTAGTATAGATCATTTTGGGCCGAAGAACACTGAAGCTTTCTTT
D: NA; size: NA; V: TRBV2; J: TRBJ1-2; CDR3: CASSGTGEYYGYTF; DNA: TGTGCCAGCAGTGGAACAGGCGAGTACTATGGCTACACCTTC
D: NA; size: few; V: TRBV2; J: TRBJ1-5; CDR3: CASKRVTGNQPQHF; DNA: TGTGCCAGCAAGAGGGTTACGGGCAATCAGCCCCAGCATTTT
D: TRBD1; size: once; V: TRBV3-1/TRBV3-2; J: TRBJ2-1; CDR3: CASSQGTGFAYNEQFF; DNA: TGTGCCAGCAGCCAAGGGACAGGGTTTGCCTACAATGAGCAGTTCTTC
D: TRBD2; size: once; V: TRBV29-1; J: TRBJ2-1; CDR3: CSVPPEAGGRNEQFF; DNA: TGCAGCGTTCCCCCCGAGGCGGGGGGGCGGAATGAGCAGTTCTTC
D: TRBD1; size: many; V: TRBV2; J: TRBJ1-6; CDR3: CASSGTGDNSPLHF; DNA: TGTGCCAGCAGTGGGACAGGGGATAATTCACCCCTCCACTTT
D: TRBD1; size: NA; V: TRBV18; J: TRBJ2-7; CDR3: CASSPNSTGGFSYEQYF; DNA: TGTGCCAGCTCACCCAATTCGACAGGGGGCTTCTCCTACGAGCAGTACTTC
D: TRBD1; size: NA; V: TRBV14; J: TRBJ1-1; CDR3: CASSRRQGTEAFF; DNA: TGTGCCAGCAGCCGCCGACAGGGAACTGAAGCTTTCTTT
D: TRBD2; size: NA; V: TRBV11-3; J: TRBJ2-3; CDR3: CASSLGTSGSTDTQYF; DNA: TGTGCCAGCAGCTTAGGGACTAGCGGGAGCACAGATACGCAGTATTTT
D: NA; size: NA; V: TRBV12-5; J: TRBJ1-3; CDR3: CASAPLGGSGNTIYF; DNA: TGTGCTAGTGCCCCCTTGGGGGGGTCTGGAAACACCATATATTTT
D: NA; size: NA; V: TRBV15; J: TRBJ1-1; CDR3: CATSGVSGKATEAFF; DNA: TGTGCCACCAGCGGGGTTAGCGGGAAGGCCACTGAAGCTTTCTTT
D: TRBD2; size: NA; V: TRBV6-1; J: TRBJ2-7; CDR3: CASSESNGGGSEQYF; DNA: TGTGCCAGCAGTGAAAGTAACGGGGGGGGTTCCGAGCAGTACTTC
D: NA; size: NA; V: TRBV7-2; J: TRBJ1-2; CDR3: CASSPSPWGGYGYTF; DNA: TGTGCCAGCAGCCCCTCCCCGTGGGGCGGCTATGGCTACACCTTC
D: NA; size: NA; V: TRBV19; J: TRBJ2-5; CDR3: CASSPGAQETQYF; DNA: TGTGCCAGCTCCCCAGGGGCTCAAGAGACCCAGTACTTC
D: TRBD2; size: NA; V: TRBV12-3/TRBV12-4; J: TRBJ2-1; CDR3: CASASGAYNEQFF; DNA: TGTGCCAGCGCCAGCGGGGCCTACAATGAGCAGTTCTTC